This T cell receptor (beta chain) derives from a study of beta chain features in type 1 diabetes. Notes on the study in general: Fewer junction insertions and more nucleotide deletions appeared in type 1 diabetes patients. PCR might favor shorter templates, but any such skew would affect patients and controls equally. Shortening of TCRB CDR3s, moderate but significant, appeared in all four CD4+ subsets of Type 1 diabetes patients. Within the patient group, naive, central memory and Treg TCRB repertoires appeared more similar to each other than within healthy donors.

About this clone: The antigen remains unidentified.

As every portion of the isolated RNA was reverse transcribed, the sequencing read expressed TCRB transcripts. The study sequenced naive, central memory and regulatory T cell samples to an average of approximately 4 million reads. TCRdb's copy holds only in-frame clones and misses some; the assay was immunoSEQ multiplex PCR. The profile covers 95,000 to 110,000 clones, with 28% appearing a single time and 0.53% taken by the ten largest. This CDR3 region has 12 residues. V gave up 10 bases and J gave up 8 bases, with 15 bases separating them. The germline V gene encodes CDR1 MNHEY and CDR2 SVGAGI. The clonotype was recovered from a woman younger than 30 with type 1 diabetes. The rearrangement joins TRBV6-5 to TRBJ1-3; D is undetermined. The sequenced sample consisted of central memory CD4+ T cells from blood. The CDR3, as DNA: TGTGCCATCCTCGAGCCCGTCCACACCATATATTTT. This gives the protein CAILEPVHTIYF.